The T cell receptor beta chain described here comes from a study of blood T cell repertoires in COVID-19. Germline CDR1 is MGHRA and CDR2 is YSYEKL. This CDR3 comprises 15 residues. Deletions cut 8 bases from V and 7 bases from J, with 23 bases between. In the original analysis: It was from reference gene primer amplification that nucleated cell counts were estimated. The method was immunoSEQ multiplex PCR; TCRdb's version includes in-frame clones alone and lacks a portion of them. That table supplies the V and J calls and clone size; D and trimming were determined from the DNA. The profile shows approximately 230,000 clones, 86% of them singletons.

The chain links TRBV4-1 to TRBJ1-2; no definite D call. Sample: peripheral blood. This TCR derives from a man aged 25 to 40 who had recovered from COVID-19. CDR3 region: CASSISPTGVFGYTF. CDR3 coding DNA: TGCGCCAGCTCCATCTCCCCCACCGGGGTCTTTGGCTACACCTTC.